These 9 T cell receptor beta chains came from one sample sequenced in a study of T cells in Graves' hyperthyroidism and ophthalmopathy. Template material for amplifying TCR beta CDR3 regions consisted of RNA transcripts. HTBI primers were used for first-round RT-PCR of the TCR CDR3. TCRdb reprocessed the multiplex PCR reads via MiXCR and lists one record per CDR3 protein. The table has about 600,000 distinct CDR3 sequences, around 16% seen once. Sequenced: blood. These receptors were obtained from a woman in her 40s with Graves' ophthalmopathy.

The V and J genes are TRBV20-1 and TRBJ2-3, with 9 bases aligning to TRBD2. The CDR3 totals 15 residues. Germline assignment: CDR1 DFQATT and CDR2 SNEGSKA (reference sequence). The V gene end was trimmed by 5 bases and the J gene end by 5 bases; junction bases not matched to a gene: 11. In DNA, the CDR3 is TGCAGTGCTGGCCGGGGCGGGGGGGCGAAAGATACGCAGTATTTT. Translated: CSAGRGGGAKDTQYF.

In its sample, this clonotype was seen a few times. The chain carries TRBV28 and TRBJ2-3, with a tentative D call TRBD1 (5 bases). Germline values: CDR1 MDHEN, CDR2 SYDVKM. Trimming took off 7 bases at V and 0 bases at J, with 17 bases between the two ends. The CDR3 has 16 residues. CDR3 protein: CASTRGPLHSTDTQYF. The CDR3 DNA is TGTGCCAGCACTAGGGGCCCTTTACATAGCACAGATACGCAGTATTTT. Full variable domain (outside the CDR3, taken from reference TRBV28 and TRBJ2-3): DVKVTQSSRYLVKRTGEKVFLECVQDMDHENMFWYRQDPGLGLRLIYFSYDVKMKEKGDIPEGYSVSREKKERFSLILESASTNQTSMYLCASTRGPLHSTDTQYFGPGTRLTVL.

This clonotype showed up many times. V is TRBV6-2 or TRBV6-3 and J is TRBJ1-1, with D possibly matching TRBD1 (5 bases). V lost 10 bases, J lost 2 bases, and 17 bases lay in between. CDR1 is MNHEY, CDR2 SVGEGT, per germline. The CDR3 length is 14 residues. In DNA form, the CDR3 reads TGTGCCACCTCATCAGGGTTGACAAACACTGAAGCTTTCTTT. Translating gives CATSSGLTNTEAFF.

The V call is TRBV10-3, the J call TRBJ1-6; D unclear. CDR3 length equals 13 residues. The V gene's germline CDR1 is ENHRY and CDR2 SYGVKD. Trimming took off 10 bases at V and 5 bases at J, with 12 bases between the two ends. CDR3 nucleotides: TGTGCCACCCGGACCGGTGATAATTCACCCCTCCACTTT. It is translated as CATRTGDNSPLHF.

The table lists this clonotype with a few counts. The chain has TRBV5-1 and TRBJ1-2; TRBD1 aligns across 7 bases. The CDR3 has 13 residues. Germline V CDR1 and CDR2: SGHRS, YFSETQ. J was trimmed by 7 bases and V by 7 bases; bases with no gene match: 10. This CDR3 is CASDTDTGVGYTF. CDR3 coding DNA: TGCGCCAGCGATACTGACACAGGGGTTGGCTACACCTTC.

This clonotype occurred many times. The gene calls are TRBV28 and TRBJ2-2, with 8 bases lining up with TRBD2. CDR3 length: 19 amino acids. The germline V gene encodes CDR1 MDHEN and CDR2 SYDVKM. Trimming at V came to 8 bases and at J to 5 bases, leaving 22 bases not matched to a gene. This CDR3 is CASHRTTLAVSKVTGELFF. The CDR3 region has the DNA TGTGCCAGCCATAGAACGACACTAGCGGTATCTAAGGTGACCGGGGAGCTGTTTTTT. Complete variable domain (other parts from reference TRBV28 and TRBJ2-2): DVKVTQSSRYLVKRTGEKVFLECVQDMDHENMFWYRQDPGLGLRLIYFSYDVKMKEKGDIPEGYSVSREKKERFSLILESASTNQTSMYLCASHRTTLAVSKVTGELFFGEGSRLTVL.

This clonotype was observed a handful of times. The chain links TRBV5-5 to TRBJ2-5; D not resolved. V was cut by 0 bases and J by 1 base, with 10 bases left in between. CDR1 SGHKS and CDR2 YYEKEE come from the germline V gene (reference sequence). This CDR3 is 15 amino acids long. CDR3 region: CASSLGPKSQETQYF. CDR3 DNA sequence: TGTGCCAGCAGCTTGGGCCCGAAGAGCCAAGAGACCCAGTACTTC. Based on the CDR3 plus reference TRBV5-5 and TRBJ2-5, the full variable domain is DAGVTQSPTHLIKTRGQQVTLRCSPISGHKSVSWYQQVLGQGPQFIFQYYEKEERGRGNFPDRFSARQFPNYSSELNVNALLLGDSALYLCASSLGPKSQETQYFGPGTRLLVL.

The chain recombines TRBV7-9 with TRBJ1-2; D might be TRBD1 (5 bases). Deletions cut 5 bases from V and 10 bases from J, with 14 bases between. CDR3 size: 12 residues. Looked up from germline, CDR1 is SEHNR and CDR2 is FQNEAQ (reference sequence). DNA of the CDR3: TGTGCCAGCAGCCTTGGGGAGGGACTCTACACCTTC. Encoded protein: CASSLGEGLYTF.

At least ten counts were recorded for this clonotype. This chain joins TRBV11-2 and TRBJ1-6; D remains ambiguous. The CDR3 runs to 15 residues. Trimming stripped 6 bases from V and 5 bases from J, with 14 bases between. The germline gives CDR1 SGHAT, CDR2 FQNNGV. The CDR3 protein is CASRKLDRNNSPLHF. CDR3 nucleotides: TGTGCCAGCAGGAAGTTAGATAGAAATAATTCACCCCTCCACTTT.